This T cell receptor beta chain was observed in a study of blood T cell repertoires in COVID-19. About the study: The United States, Italy and Spain provided the acute and convalescent COVID-19 samples. PBMCs, B-cell-depleted T cells, or T cells provided the cDNA or gDNA that made up the material.

Participant-reported clinical history was the basis for cohort assignment. Original processing notes: Amplifying reference gene primers gave estimates of nucleated cell counts. The assay was immunoSEQ multiplex PCR, and TCRdb's table has in-frame clones only and misses some. The DNA was the basis for D and trimming; V, J and clone size are from that table. The sample yields over 140,000 clones, 75% to 80% seen once. This CDR3 is 14 amino acids long. CDR1 is SGHRS, CDR2 YFSETQ, per germline. V gave up 4 bases and J gave up 6 bases; unmatched junction bases: 4. The sample taken for sequencing was PBMCs or T cells enriched from blood (not recorded which). This clonotype originated in a woman aged 45-59 years who had recovered from COVID-19. This sequence joins TRBV5-1 and TRBJ1-4, with 9 bases matching TRBD1. CDR3: CASSPGQGDEKLFF. CDR3 in DNA: TGCGCCAGCAGCCCGGGACAGGGAGATGAAAAACTGTTTTTT.